This TCR beta chain is drawn from a study of T cells in Graves' hyperthyroidism and ophthalmopathy (dated 2019 in TCRdb). In the study overall: Peripheral blood samples were taken at initial diagnosis, before any treatment was given. To identify TCR V-J signatures that set the groups apart, the researchers used a discovery cohort of 100 patients, made up of 40 to 45 with Graves' ophthalmopathy and 57 with stable Graves' hyperthyroidism. Whether ophthalmopathy could be predicted prospectively was tested in an independent validation cohort made up of roughly 19 hyperthyroidism patients plus 17 patients who later progressed to ophthalmopathy. The 100 discovery patients were divided at random into training and test sets in a 7:3 ratio. Thyroid tissue and blood T-cell repertoires from six Graves' hyperthyroidism patients were also compared in the study. Following sampling, methimazole starting at 30 mg daily was given to hyperthyroidism patients, and high-dose intravenous methylprednisolone was given to ophthalmopathy patients. The paper reports TCR Vbeta CDR3 sequencing of 130 to 150 peripheral blood samples: 43 ophthalmopathy, under 80 hyperthyroidism and around 17 progressor patients. On the study overall, not on this receptor specifically: Sample size was not statistically predetermined, and blinding of investigators to group allocation was not performed. In validation, progression to ophthalmopathy was predicted by the model with 70.59% sensitivity and just over 72% specificity, a median of roughly 6.4 months before onset. In cross-validation, a model built on a 13 V-J signature told ophthalmopathy apart from stable hyperthyroidism with just under 90% sensitivity and around 83% specificity, and in testing the same model reached 80%/75%. Most expanded thyroid clonotypes (frequency above 0.001) were also found in blood, which suggests that blood repertoires may mirror thyroid immune responses.

Amplification of TCR beta CDR3 regions was carried out from RNA transcripts. For the first round of RT-PCR on the TCR CDR3, the HTBI primer set was used together with the Qiagen OneStep RT-PCR kit. A second multiplex PCR round built the libraries, followed by size selection and purification. Paired-end sequencing of the libraries was performed with 100 bp reads on an Illumina HiSeq2000. On the authors' methods: SOAPnuke was used to process the raw data, throwing out any read that contained adapters or uncalled bases, had a mean Phred below 15, or lacked an exact constant-primer or identifier match. High-quality paired reads were merged using COPE v1.2.5, and each unique nucleotide sequence was defined as a clonotype. Clonotypes were aligned to IMGT TRBV, TRBD and TRBJ reference segments using MiTCR v1.1. Analysis was restricted to V-J combinations with a frequency above 0.0001, which covered roughly 99% of repertoires. The TCS score was defined as the ratio of F50 (clonal expansion) to E x V (chaos), calculated using BLOSUM62-based TCRdist between CDR3 peptides within each V-J. Welch's t-statistics and random forest reduced fewer than 600 V-J features to around 14, which were used in a naive Bayes classifier (R e1071). The public reads were reanalyzed by TCRdb: fastp trimming at Q25, MiXCR alignment, in-frame beta chains only. One record per CDR3 amino acid sequence lists the most common genes and DNA. The V and J calls come from TCRdb's annotation, not from the publication. The sample profile shows about 400,000 distinct CDR3 sequences; roughly 15% of them were found once. About 21% of the sample is taken by the ten largest.

Inclusive of the bounding cysteine and phenylalanine, the CDR3 is 15 residues long. The kept DNA is CDR3 alone, 45 bases in frame from the first base. The germline V end is reduced by 4 bases and the J end by 9 bases; junction bases left unmatched: 10. According to the germline V gene, CDR1 reads SGHTA and CDR2 reads FQGTGA. This clonotype has a count of ten or more. What antigen it recognizes has not been identified. Base qualities are missing; no much larger clone stands one base away. Ophthalmopathy patients had moderately to severely active disease, Clinical Activity Score of at least 3, NOSPECS grade of at least 4, and duration under 3 months. Any patient with an uncontrolled infection, another autoimmune disease, pregnancy or lactation was excluded. Diagnoses were established on the basis of clinical symptoms, serum thyroxine and TRAb, thyroid ultrasound, and orbital computed tomography. PBMCs were isolated from about 9 ml of fresh peripheral blood by Ficoll-Paque density gradient centrifugation. Total RNA was extracted using Trizol reagent, and RNA quality was assessed on an Agilent 2100 Bioanalyzer.

This sequence originates from a woman aged 55-70 years with Graves' ophthalmopathy. The sequenced sample was blood. This chain is built from TRBV7-3 and TRBJ2-1, with 9 central nucleotides matching TRBD2. This receptor carries the CDR3 CASSSGGRAVSEQFF. The DNA sequence is TGTGCCAGCAGCTCGGGCGGGAGGGCTGTTAGTGAGCAGTTCTTC. The full variable domain, with segments outside the CDR3 supplied by the reference TRBV7-3 and TRBJ2-1 proteins, appears as GAGVSQTPSNKVTEKGKYVELRCDPISGHTALYWYRQSLGQGPEFLIYFQGTGAADDSGLPNDRFFAVRPEGSVSTLKIQRTERGDSAVYLCASSSGGRAVSEQFFGPGTRLTVL.